These T cell receptor beta chains were read from a single sample in a study of T cell responses to AZD1222 COVID-19 vaccine. TCRdb's copy holds only in-frame clones and misses some; the assay was immunoSEQ multiplex PCR. The sample has approximately 180,000 clones; about 93% are singletons. Here the sequenced sample was peripheral blood, taken 28 days after the second dose of the MenACWY control vaccine. Receptors were obtained from an adult who received the MenACWY meningococcal vaccine as a control. Both conserved end residues are part of each CDR3. The D gene is left open where the match is weak.

>14|TRBV6-5|TRBJ1-1|NA
TGTGCCAGCAGTTACTCGTTCCCGAACACTGAAGCTTTCTTT
CASSYSFPNTEAFF
>14|TRBV27|TRBJ1-3|NA
TGTGCCAGCAGTTCGTCCTACTCTGGAAACACCATATATTTT
CASSSSYSGNTIYF
>11|TRBV20-1|TRBJ1-2|NA
TGCAGTGCTGGGGGCGGTTATGGCTACACCTTC
CSAGGGYGYTF
>14|TRBV19|TRBJ1-5|NA
TGTGCCAGTCACGGGGGACGGCCCAATCAGCCCCAGCATTTT
CASHGGRPNQPQHF
>14|TRBV3-1/TRBV3-2|TRBJ2-5|NA
TGTGCCAGCAGCCAGACCGACCGGAGTGAGACCCAGTACTTC
CASSQTDRSETQYF
>17|TRBV18|TRBJ2-1|NA
TGTGCCAGCTCACCCCAGGTAGGGAGTTTTTCCTACAATGAGCAGTTCTTC
CASSPQVGSFSYNEQFF
>13|TRBV28|TRBJ1-2|NA
TGTGCCAGCAGCCCGCTGGGTCGATTGGGCTACACCTTC
CASSPLGRLGYTF
>15|TRBV7-2|TRBJ2-7|TRBD2
TGTGCCAGCAGCTTAGGGCGGGGGGGCCTCGACGAGCAGTACTTC
CASSLGRGGLDEQYF
>17|TRBV7-9|TRBJ1-2|TRBD1
TGTGCCAGCAGCTTAGTAGTAGGGACAGGAAGAAACTATGGCTACACCTTC
CASSLVVGTGRNYGYTF
>13|TRBV3-1/TRBV3-2|TRBJ1-1|NA
TGTGCCAGCAGCCAAAACATGAACACTGAAGCTTTCTTT
CASSQNMNTEAFF
>14|TRBV5-4|TRBJ1-2|TRBD1
TGTGCCAGCAGCATGGAGGACAGGGCGGGTGGCTACACCTTC
CASSMEDRAGGYTF
>14|TRBV30|TRBJ1-1|NA
TGTGCCTGGATTGGGGGGAAAGGATTCACTGAAGCTTTCTTT
CAWIGGKGFTEAFF
>15|TRBV4-3|TRBJ1-5|TRBD1
TGCGCCAGCAGCCCGGGGACAGGGGGAGATCAGCCCCAGCATTTT
CASSPGTGGDQPQHF